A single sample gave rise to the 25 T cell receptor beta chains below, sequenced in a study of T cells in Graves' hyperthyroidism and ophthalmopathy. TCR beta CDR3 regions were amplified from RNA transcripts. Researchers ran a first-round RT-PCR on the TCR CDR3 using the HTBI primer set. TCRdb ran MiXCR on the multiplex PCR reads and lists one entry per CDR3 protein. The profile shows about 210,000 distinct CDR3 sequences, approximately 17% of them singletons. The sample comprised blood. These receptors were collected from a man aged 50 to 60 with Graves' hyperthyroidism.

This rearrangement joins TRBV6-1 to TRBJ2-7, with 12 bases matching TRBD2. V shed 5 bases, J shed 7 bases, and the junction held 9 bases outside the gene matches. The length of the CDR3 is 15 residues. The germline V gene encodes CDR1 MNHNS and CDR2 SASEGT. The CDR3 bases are TGTGCCAGCAGTCGACTAGCGGGAGTTGGTTCAGAGCAGTACTTC. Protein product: CASSRLAGVGSEQYF.

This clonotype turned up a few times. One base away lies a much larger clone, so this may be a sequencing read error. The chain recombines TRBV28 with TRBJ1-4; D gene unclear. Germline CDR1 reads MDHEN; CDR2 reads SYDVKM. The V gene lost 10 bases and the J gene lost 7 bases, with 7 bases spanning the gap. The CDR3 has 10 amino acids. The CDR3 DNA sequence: TGTGCCAACATGGGTGAAAAACTGTTTTTT. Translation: CANMGEKLFF.

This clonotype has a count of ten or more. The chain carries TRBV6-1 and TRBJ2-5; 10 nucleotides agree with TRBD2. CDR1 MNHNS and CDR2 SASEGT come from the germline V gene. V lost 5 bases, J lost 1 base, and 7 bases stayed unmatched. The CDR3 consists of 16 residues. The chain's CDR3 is CASSRGLADLQETQYF. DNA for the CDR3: TGTGCCAGCAGTCGAGGACTAGCGGACCTCCAAGAGACCCAGTACTTC.

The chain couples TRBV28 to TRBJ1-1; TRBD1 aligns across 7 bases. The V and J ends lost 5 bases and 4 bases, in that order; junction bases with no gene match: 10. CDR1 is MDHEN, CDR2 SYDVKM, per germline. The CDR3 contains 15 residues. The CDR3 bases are TGTGCCAGCAGTCCCCCCCAGGGGGGTGGCACTGAAGCTTTCTTT. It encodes CASSPPQGGGTEAFF.

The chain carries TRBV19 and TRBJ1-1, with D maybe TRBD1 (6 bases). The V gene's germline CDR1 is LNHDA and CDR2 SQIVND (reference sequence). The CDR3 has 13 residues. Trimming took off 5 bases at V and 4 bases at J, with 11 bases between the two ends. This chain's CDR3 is CASSVTGSTEAFF. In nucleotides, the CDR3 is TGTGCCAGTAGTGTGACAGGTAGCACTGAAGCTTTCTTT. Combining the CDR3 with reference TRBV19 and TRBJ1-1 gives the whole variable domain DGGITQSPKYLFRKEGQNVTLSCEQNLNHDAMYWYRQDPGQGLRLIYYSQIVNDFQKGDIAEGYSVSREKKESFPLTVTSAQKNPTAFYLCASSVTGSTEAFFGQGTRLTVV.

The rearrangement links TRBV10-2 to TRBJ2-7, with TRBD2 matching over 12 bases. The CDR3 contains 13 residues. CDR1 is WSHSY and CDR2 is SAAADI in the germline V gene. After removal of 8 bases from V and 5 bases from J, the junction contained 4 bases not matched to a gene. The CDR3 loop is CASSGLAGNEQYF. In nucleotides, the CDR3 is TGCGCCAGCTCAGGACTAGCGGGGAACGAGCAGTACTTC.

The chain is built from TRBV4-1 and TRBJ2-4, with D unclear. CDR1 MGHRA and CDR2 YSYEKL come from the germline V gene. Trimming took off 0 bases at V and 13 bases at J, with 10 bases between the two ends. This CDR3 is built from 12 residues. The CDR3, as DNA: TGCGCCAGCAGCCAAGATCGCTTACTACAGTACTTC. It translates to CASSQDRLLQYF.

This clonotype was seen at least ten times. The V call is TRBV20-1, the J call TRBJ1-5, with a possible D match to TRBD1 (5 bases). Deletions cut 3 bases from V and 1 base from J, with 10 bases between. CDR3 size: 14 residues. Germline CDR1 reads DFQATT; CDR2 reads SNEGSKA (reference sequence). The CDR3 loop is CSARGSGSNQPQHF. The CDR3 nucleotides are TGCAGTGCTAGGGGGTCAGGGAGCAATCAGCCCCAGCATTTT.

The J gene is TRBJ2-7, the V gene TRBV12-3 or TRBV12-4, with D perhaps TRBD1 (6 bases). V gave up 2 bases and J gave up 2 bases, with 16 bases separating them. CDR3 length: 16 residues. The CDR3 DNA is TGTGCCAGCAGTTTACAAATCGACAGGTCCCCCTACGAGCAGTACTTC. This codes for CASSLQIDRSPYEQYF.

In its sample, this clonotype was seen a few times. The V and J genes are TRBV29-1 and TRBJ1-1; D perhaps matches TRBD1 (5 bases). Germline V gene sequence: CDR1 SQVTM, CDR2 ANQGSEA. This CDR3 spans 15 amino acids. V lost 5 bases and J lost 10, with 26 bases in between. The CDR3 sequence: CSVRPGLRGVIGAFF. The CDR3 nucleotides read TGCAGCGTTAGGCCAGGGCTTAGGGGCGTCATAGGAGCTTTCTTT.

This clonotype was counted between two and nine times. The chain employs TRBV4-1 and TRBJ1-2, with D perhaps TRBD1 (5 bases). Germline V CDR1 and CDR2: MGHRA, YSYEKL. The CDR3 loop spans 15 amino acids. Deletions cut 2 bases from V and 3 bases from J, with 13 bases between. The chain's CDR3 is CASSQIQGNDYGYTF. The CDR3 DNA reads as TGCGCCAGCAGCCAAATTCAGGGTAACGACTATGGCTACACCTTC.

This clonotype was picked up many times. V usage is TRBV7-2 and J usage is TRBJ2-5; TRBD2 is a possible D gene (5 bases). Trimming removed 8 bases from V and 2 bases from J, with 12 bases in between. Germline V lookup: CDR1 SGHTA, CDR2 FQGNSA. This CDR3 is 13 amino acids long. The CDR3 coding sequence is TGTGCCAGCCAGAGCGGTTGGCAAGAGACCCAGTACTTC. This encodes CASQSGWQETQYF.

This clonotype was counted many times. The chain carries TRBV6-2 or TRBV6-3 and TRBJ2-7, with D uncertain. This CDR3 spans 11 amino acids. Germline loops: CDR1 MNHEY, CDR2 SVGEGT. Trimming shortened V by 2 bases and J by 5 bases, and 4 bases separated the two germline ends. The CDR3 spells CASSYKDEQYF. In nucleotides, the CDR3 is TGTGCCAGCAGTTACAAGGACGAGCAGTACTTC.

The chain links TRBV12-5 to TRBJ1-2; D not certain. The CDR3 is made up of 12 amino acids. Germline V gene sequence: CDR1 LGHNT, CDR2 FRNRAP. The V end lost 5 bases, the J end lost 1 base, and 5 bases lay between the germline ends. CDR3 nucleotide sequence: TGTGCTAGTGGTCAGAGTAACTATGGCTACACCTTC. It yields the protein CASGQSNYGYTF.

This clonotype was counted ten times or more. CDR3 sequence (DNA): TGTGCCAGCAGTTTAAACTCAGAGGGACACTGGACAGATACGCAGTATTTT. Its protein product is CASSLNSEGHWTDTQYF. This chain uses TRBV27 with TRBJ2-3, with D possibly matching TRBD1 (6 bases). Germline assignment: CDR1 MNHEY and CDR2 SMNVEV (reference sequence). The CDR3 is made up of 17 amino acids. V was trimmed by 2 bases and J by 3 bases, leaving 18 bases between them.

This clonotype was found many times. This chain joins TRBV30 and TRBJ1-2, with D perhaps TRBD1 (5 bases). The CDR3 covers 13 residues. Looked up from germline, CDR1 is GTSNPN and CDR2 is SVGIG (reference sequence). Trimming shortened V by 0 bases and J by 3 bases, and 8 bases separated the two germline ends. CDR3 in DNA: TGTGCCTGGAGTGTAGGGACTCACTATGGCTACACCTTC. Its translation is CAWSVGTHYGYTF. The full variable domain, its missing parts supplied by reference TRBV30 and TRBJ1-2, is SQTIHQWPATLVQPVGSPLSLECTVEGTSNPNLYWYRQAAGRGLQLLFYSVGIGQISSEVPQNLSASRPQDRQFILSSKKLLLSDSGFYLCAWSVGTHYGYTFGSGTRLTVV.

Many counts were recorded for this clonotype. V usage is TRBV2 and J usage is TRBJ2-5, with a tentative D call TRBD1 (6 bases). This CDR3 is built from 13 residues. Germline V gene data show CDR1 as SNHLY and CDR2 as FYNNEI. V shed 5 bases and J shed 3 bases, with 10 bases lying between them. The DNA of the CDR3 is TGTGCCAGCAGTATGGGACAAAAAGAGACCCAGTACTTC. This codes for CASSMGQKETQYF.

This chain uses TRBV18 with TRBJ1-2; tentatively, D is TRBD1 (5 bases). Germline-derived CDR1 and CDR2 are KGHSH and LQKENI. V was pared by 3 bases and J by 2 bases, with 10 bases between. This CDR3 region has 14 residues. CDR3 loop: CASSPEGLNYGYTF. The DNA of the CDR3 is TGTGCCAGCTCACCGGAGGGACTGAACTATGGCTACACCTTC.

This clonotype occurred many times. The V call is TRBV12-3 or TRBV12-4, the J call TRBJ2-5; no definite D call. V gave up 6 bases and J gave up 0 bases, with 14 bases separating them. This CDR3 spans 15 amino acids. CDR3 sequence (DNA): TGTGCCAGCAGCCCCGGCCTTCTCCACCAAGAGACCCAGTACTTC. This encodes CASSPGLLHQETQYF.

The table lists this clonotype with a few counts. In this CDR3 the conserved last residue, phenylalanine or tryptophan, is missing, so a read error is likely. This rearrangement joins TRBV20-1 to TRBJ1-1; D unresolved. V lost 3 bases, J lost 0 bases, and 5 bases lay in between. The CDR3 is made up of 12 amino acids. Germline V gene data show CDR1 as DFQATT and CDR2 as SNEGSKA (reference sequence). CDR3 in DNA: TGCAGTGCTAGGGTTTTGAACACTGAAGCTTTCCTT. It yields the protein CSARVLNTEAFL.

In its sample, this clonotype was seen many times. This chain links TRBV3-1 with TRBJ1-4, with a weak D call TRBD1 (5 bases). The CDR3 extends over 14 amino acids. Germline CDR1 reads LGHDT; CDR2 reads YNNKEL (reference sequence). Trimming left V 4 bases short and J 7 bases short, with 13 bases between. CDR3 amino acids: CASSPIRDGEKLFF. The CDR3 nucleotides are TGTGCCAGCAGCCCCATCCGGGACGGTGAAAAACTGTTTTTT.

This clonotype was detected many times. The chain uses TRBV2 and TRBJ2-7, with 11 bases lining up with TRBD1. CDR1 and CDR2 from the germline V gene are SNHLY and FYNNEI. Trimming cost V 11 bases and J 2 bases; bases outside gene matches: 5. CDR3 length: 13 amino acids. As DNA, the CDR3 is TGTGCCGGATGGACAGGGGGCCCCTACGAGCAGTACTTC. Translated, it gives CAGWTGGPYEQYF.

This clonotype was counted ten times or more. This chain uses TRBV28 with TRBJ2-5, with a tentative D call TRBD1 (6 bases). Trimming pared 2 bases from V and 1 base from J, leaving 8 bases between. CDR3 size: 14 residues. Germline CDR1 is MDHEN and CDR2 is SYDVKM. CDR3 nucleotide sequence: TGTGCCAGCAGTTTAACAGGGTTCCAAGAGACCCAGTACTTC. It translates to CASSLTGFQETQYF.

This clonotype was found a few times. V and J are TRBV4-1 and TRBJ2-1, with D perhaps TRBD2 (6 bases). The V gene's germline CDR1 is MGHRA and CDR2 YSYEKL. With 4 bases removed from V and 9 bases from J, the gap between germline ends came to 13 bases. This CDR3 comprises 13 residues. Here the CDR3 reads CASSPRTSSEQFF. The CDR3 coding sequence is TGCGCCAGCAGCCCCCGAACTAGCTCTGAGCAGTTCTTC.

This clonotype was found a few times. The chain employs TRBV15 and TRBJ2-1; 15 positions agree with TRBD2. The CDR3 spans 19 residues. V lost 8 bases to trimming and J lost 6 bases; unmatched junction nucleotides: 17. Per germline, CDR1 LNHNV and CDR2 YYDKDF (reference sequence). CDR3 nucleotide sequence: TGTGCCACCGGATCTACCGGGACTAGCGGGAGGAGGTGGGGCAATGAGCAGTTCTTC. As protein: CATGSTGTSGRRWGNEQFF.